This TCR beta chain appears in the sequencing data of a study of blood T cell repertoires in COVID-19. As for the study in general: From T cells, B-cell-depleted T cells, or PBMCs came the material, which was cDNA or gDNA.

Study processing details: Amplification from reference gene primers served as the basis for estimated nucleated cell counts. Measured with immunoSEQ multiplex PCR; TCRdb has only the in-frame clones, and not every one. V and J calls and clone size are copied from that table; D and trimming were computed from the DNA. The data show 30,000 to 45,000 clones, roughly 87% seen once. The CDR3 loop spans 15 amino acids. Germline lookup yields CDR1 SGHRS and CDR2 YFSETQ. The ends lost 4 bases at V and 5 bases at J; junction bases unmatched: 7. The rearrangement links TRBV5-1 to TRBJ2-1; 9 bases align to TRBD1. This receptor was obtained from a human donor in a cohort sampled during active COVID-19. What was sequenced was peripheral blood. The DNA of the CDR3 is TGCGCCAGCAGCCTACAGGGGGCCTCTCACAATGAGCAGTTCTTC. Encoded protein: CASSLQGASHNEQFF.